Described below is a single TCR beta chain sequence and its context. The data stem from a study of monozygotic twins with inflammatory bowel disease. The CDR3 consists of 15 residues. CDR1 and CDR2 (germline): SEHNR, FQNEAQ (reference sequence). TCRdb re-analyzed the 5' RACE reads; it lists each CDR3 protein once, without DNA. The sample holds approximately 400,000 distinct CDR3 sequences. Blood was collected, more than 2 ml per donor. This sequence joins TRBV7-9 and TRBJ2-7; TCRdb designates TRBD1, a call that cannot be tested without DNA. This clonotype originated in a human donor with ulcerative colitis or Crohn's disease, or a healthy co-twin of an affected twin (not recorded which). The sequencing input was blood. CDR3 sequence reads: CASSLQGTNRGEQYF.